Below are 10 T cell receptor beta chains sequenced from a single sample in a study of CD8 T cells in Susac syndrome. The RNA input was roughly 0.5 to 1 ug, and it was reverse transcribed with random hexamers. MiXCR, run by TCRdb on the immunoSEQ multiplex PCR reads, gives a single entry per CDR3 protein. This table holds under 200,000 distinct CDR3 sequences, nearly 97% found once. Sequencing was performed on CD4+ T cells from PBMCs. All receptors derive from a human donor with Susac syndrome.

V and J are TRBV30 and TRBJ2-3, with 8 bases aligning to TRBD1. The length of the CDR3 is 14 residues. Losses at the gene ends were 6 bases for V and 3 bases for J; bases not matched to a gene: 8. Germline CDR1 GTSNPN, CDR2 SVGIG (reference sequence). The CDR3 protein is CACITGGRTDTQYF. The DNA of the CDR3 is TGTGCCTGCATCACAGGGGGACGGACAGATACGCAGTATTTT.

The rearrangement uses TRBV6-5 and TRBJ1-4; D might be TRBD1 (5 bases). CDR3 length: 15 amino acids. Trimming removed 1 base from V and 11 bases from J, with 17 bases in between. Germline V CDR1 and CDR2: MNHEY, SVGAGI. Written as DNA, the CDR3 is TGTGCCAGCAGTTACTGGGGCCAGGGAGTGGAGAAACTGTTTTTT. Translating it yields CASSYWGQGVEKLFF.

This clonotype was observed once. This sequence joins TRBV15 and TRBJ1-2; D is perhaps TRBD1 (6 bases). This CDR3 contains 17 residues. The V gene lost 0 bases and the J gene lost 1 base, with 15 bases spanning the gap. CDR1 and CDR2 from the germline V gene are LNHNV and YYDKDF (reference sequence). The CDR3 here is CATSRDPTRGVNYGYTF. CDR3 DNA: TGTGCCACCAGCAGAGATCCGACCAGGGGAGTTAACTATGGCTACACCTTC.

This chain's CDR3 is CASSLAMAGARYEQYF. The CDR3 DNA reads TGTGCCAGCAGCTTGGCGATGGCGGGGGCGCGCTACGAGCAGTACTTC. The chain employs TRBV5-4 and TRBJ2-7; perhaps TRBD2 as D (7 bases). Germline-derived CDR1 and CDR2 are SGHNT and YYREEE (reference sequence). CDR3 length equals 16 residues. Trimming removed 0 bases at V and 3 bases at J, with 16 bases between. Based on the CDR3 plus reference TRBV5-4 and TRBJ2-7, the full variable domain is ETGVTQSPTHLIKTRGQQVTLRCSSQSGHNTVSWYQQALGQGPQFIFQYYREEENGRGNFPPRFSGLQFPNYSSELNVNALELDDSALYLCASSLAMAGARYEQYFGPGTRLTVT.

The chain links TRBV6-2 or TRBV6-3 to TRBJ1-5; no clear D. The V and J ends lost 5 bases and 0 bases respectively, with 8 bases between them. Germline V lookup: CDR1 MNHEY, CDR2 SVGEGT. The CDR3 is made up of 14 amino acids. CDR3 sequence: CASSQANSNQPQHF. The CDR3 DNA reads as TGTGCCAGCAGTCAAGCGAATAGCAATCAGCCCCAGCATTTT.

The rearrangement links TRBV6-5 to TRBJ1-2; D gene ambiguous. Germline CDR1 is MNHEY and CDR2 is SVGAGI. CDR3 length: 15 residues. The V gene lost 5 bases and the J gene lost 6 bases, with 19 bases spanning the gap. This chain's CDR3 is CASSRSLWRQDGYTF. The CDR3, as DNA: TGTGCCAGCAGTCGCTCTCTTTGGCGCCAGGATGGCTACACCTTC.

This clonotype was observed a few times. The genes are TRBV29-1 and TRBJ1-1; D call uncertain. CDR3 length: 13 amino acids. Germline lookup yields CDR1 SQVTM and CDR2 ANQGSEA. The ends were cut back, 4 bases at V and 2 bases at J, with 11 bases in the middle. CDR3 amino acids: CSVVGRLNTEAFF. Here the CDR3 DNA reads TGCAGCGTTGTCGGCAGGCTAAACACTGAAGCTTTCTTT.

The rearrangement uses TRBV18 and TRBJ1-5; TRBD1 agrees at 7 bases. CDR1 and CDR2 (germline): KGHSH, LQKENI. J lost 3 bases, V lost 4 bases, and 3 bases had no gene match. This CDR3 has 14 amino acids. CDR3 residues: CASSQGTVNQPQHF. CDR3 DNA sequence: TGTGCCAGCTCACAAGGGACAGTCAATCAGCCCCAGCATTTT.

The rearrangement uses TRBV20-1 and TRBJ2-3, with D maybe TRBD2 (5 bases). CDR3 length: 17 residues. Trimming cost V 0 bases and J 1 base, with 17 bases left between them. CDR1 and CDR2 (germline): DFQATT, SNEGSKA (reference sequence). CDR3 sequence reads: CSARDYKASPRTDTQYF. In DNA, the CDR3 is TGCAGTGCTAGAGATTATAAGGCTAGCCCCCGCACAGATACGCAGTATTTT.

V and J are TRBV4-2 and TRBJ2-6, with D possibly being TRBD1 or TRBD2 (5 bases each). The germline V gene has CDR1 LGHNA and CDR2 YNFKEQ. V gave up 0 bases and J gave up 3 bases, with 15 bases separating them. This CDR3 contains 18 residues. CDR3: CASSQDPIPGSGANVLTF. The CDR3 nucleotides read TGTGCCAGCAGCCAAGACCCTATCCCAGGGAGTGGGGCCAACGTCCTGACTTTC.